One and the same sample provided the 20 T cell receptor beta chains below, sequenced in a study of human T cells and chemical hapten exposure. Blood, whole and unfractionated, served as the source for total RNA extraction. TCRdb passed the 5' RACE reads through MiXCR, listing each CDR3 protein once. Of about 81,000 distinct CDR3 sequences listed, 6% to 8.5% are singletons. The source of these receptors is a male donor in good health.

This chain uses TRBV29-1 with TRBJ2-2; D is unresolved. The CDR3 contains 12 residues. Germline V gene data show CDR1 as SQVTM and CDR2 as ANQGSEA. V lost 6 bases to trimming and J lost 4 bases, with 9 bases between them. CDR3 region: CSVLDGTGELFF. Here the CDR3 DNA reads TGCAGCGTCTTGGACGGCACCGGGGAGCTGTTTTTT.

This clonotype was seen a handful of times. CDR3 DNA: TGTGCCAGTAGTCAGGGGGGGCCTACCAAAAACATTCAGTACTTC. This gives the protein CASSQGGPTKNIQYF. The chain employs TRBV19 and TRBJ2-4; D is perhaps TRBD1 or TRBD2 (7 bases each). Trimming took off 5 bases at V and 2 bases at J, with 13 bases between the two ends. Germline V gene lookup returns CDR1 LNHDA and CDR2 SQIVND (reference sequence). The CDR3 sequence is 15 residues long.

This clonotype appeared many times. The rearrangement joins TRBV5-5 to TRBJ2-1; TRBD1 aligns across 9 bases. Germline CDR1 reads SGHKS; CDR2 reads YYEKEE (reference sequence). The CDR3 spans 14 residues. The junction had 6 bases not matched to a gene; V was cut back by 3 bases and J by 8 bases. This CDR3 reads CASSSGQGRDEQFF. The CDR3 DNA reads TGTGCCAGCAGCTCGGGACAGGGCCGGGATGAGCAGTTCTTC.

This clonotype was found many times. This sequence joins TRBV7-3 and TRBJ2-1; a weak D match, TRBD2 (7 bases). V gave up 3 bases and J gave up 7 bases, with 13 bases separating them. The germline V gene has CDR1 SGHTA and CDR2 FQGTGA. This CDR3 contains 14 residues. Written as DNA, the CDR3 is TGTGCCAGCAGCTTTGTAGGGGGGGAGAATGAGCAGTTCTTC. As protein: CASSFVGGENEQFF.

V and J are TRBV9 and TRBJ1-5, with D maybe TRBD1 (6 bases). V was shortened by 3 bases and J by 5 bases, with 9 bases between the two germline ends. This CDR3 contains 13 residues. The germline gives CDR1 SGDLS, CDR2 YYNGEE. For the CDR3, the DNA is TGTGCCAGCAGCGCAGGGGCGGATCAGCCCCAGCATTTT. Protein sequence: CASSAGADQPQHF.

The chain couples TRBV6-6 to TRBJ1-2; D perhaps matches TRBD1 (6 bases). There are 13 residues in the CDR3. Per germline, CDR1 MNHNY and CDR2 SVGAGI (reference sequence). V lost 6 bases and J lost 6, with 14 bases in between. In DNA form, the CDR3 reads TGTGCCAGCAGCTATCAGGGGAGGGATGGCTACACCTTC. Its translation is CASSYQGRDGYTF.

The chain joins TRBV19 to TRBJ2-2; D uncertain. The V gene lost 7 bases and the J gene lost 5 bases, with 5 bases spanning the gap. Per the germline V gene, CDR1 is LNHDA and CDR2 is SQIVND (reference sequence). The CDR3 is 11 amino acids. The CDR3 DNA reads TGTGCCAGTACCCTTACCGGGGAGCTGTTTTTT. It translates to CASTLTGELFF.

This clonotype has just a few counts. The chain is built from TRBV6-4 and TRBJ2-1; 11 bases fit TRBD2. The ends lost 2 bases at V and 10 bases at J; junction bases unmatched: 13. The CDR3 covers 17 residues. CDR1 is MRHNA and CDR2 is SNTAGT in the germline V gene. This CDR3 reads CASSDTELAGDYGEQFF. DNA of the CDR3: TGTGCCAGCAGTGACACGGAACTAGCGGGGGACTATGGGGAGCAGTTCTTC.

Many counts were recorded for this clonotype. At one of its ends the junction is not consistent with the germline gene, which may arise from a read error. V usage is TRBV5-1 and J usage is TRBJ1-6; a possible D gene is TRBD1 (6 bases). This CDR3 region has 13 residues. Germline assignment: CDR1 SGHRS and CDR2 YFSETQ. As DNA, the CDR3 is TGCGCCAGCAGCGATGAAACGCAGGGGATCGCCCAGTTT. It codes for CASSDETQGIAQF.

This sequence joins TRBV7-2 and TRBJ2-1; 13 bases map to TRBD2. The ends lost 5 bases at V and 6 bases at J; junction bases unmatched: 7. Looked up from germline, CDR1 is SGHTA and CDR2 is FQGNSA. This CDR3 is 16 amino acids long. The CDR3 nucleotides are TGTGCCAGCAGCCCAACTAGCGGGGGGGCCTTCAATGAGCAGTTCTTC. Encoded protein: CASSPTSGGAFNEQFF.

The sample holds many counts of this clonotype. The V gene is TRBV12-3 or TRBV12-4, the J gene TRBJ1-2, with D possibly TRBD1 on 6 matching bases. CDR3 size: 14 residues. V lost 3 bases to trimming and J lost 7 bases, with 15 bases between them. CDR3 in DNA: TGTGCCAGCAGTTTGTCGGGACATAACGCTGGCTACACCTTC. It codes for CASSLSGHNAGYTF.

J is TRBJ2-3 and V is TRBV5-5; D is tentatively TRBD1 or TRBD2 (5 bases each). Between the trimmed V and J ends, which lost 0 bases and 0 bases, there was a span of 17 bases. Germline V gene sequence: CDR1 SGHKS, CDR2 YYEKEE (reference sequence). This CDR3 has 18 residues. In nucleotides, the CDR3 is TGTGCCAGCAGCTTGGAGGCAGGGTCGTGGGGGAGCACAGATACGCAGTATTTT. Translating it yields CASSLEAGSWGSTDTQYF.

This sequence joins TRBV5-1 and TRBJ2-7; 10 nucleotides agree with TRBD1. The germline V gene has CDR1 SGHRS and CDR2 YFSETQ. The CDR3 has 14 amino acids. With 0 bases clipped from V and 6 bases from J, the junction kept 3 bases outside the gene matches. CDR3 nucleotide sequence: TGCGCCAGCAGCTTGGGACAGGGGGCTAGCGAGCAGTACTTC. As protein: CASSLGQGASEQYF.

The sample holds a few counts of this clonotype. This chain joins TRBV6-5 and TRBJ1-1, with 7 bases identical to TRBD1. Germline V lookup: CDR1 MNHEY, CDR2 SVGAGI. The CDR3 runs to 16 residues. J gave up 8 bases and V 3 bases, and 15 bases lay outside the gene matches. The DNA of the CDR3 is TGTGCCAGCAGTTATGATAACCCCCGACAGGGTGGCGAAGCTTTCTTT. Encoded protein: CASSYDNPRQGGEAFF.

This clonotype was seen repeatedly, ten times or more. The chain has TRBV7-9 and TRBJ2-7; 10 bases fit TRBD1. V lost 5 bases to trimming and J lost 3 bases; unmatched junction nucleotides: 13. CDR1 is SEHNR and CDR2 is FQNEAQ in the germline V gene (reference sequence). CDR3 length: 17 residues. CDR3 DNA sequence: TGTGCCAGCAGCCCCAGTAGGCTCGGGACAGGGGTCTACGAGCAGTACTTC. Its translation: CASSPSRLGTGVYEQYF.

This chain joins TRBV7-8 and TRBJ1-5; D not resolved. With 0 bases removed from V and 0 bases from J, the gap between germline ends came to 9 bases. This CDR3 contains 16 residues. The germline gives CDR1 SGHVS, CDR2 FQNEAQ. DNA of the CDR3: TGTGCCAGCAGCTTAGCCCTCGACATTAGCAATCAGCCCCAGCATTTT. Its translation is CASSLALDISNQPQHF.

The genes are TRBV7-2 and TRBJ2-3, with TRBD2 matching 9 bases. The germline V gene has CDR1 SGHTA and CDR2 FQGNSA. The V gene end was trimmed by 1 base and the J gene end by 2 bases; junction bases not matched to a gene: 7. CDR3 length equals 17 residues. The CDR3 DNA reads TGTGCCAGCAGCTTAGGCCCCATAGCGGGAGCCACAGATACGCAGTATTTT. Protein product: CASSLGPIAGATDTQYF.

The chain recombines TRBV5-1 with TRBJ1-2; D unclear. This CDR3 has 14 residues. In germline, CDR1 is SGHRS, CDR2 YFSETQ. The V and J ends lost 1 base and 4 bases respectively, with 11 bases between them. The CDR3 DNA is TGCGCCAGCAGCTTGACGGGGATAAGCTATGGCTACACCTTC. Its protein product is CASSLTGISYGYTF.

This clonotype came up many times. The chain joins TRBV20-1 to TRBJ2-5; perhaps TRBD1 as D (6 bases). V lost 0 bases to trimming and J lost 2 bases, with 13 bases between them. CDR1 is DFQATT, CDR2 SNEGSKA, per germline (reference sequence). The CDR3 runs to 15 residues. The CDR3 loop is CSARDRGGTQETQYF. The CDR3 coding sequence is TGCAGTGCTAGAGATCGAGGGGGAACGCAAGAGACCCAGTACTTC.

In DNA, the CDR3 is TGCGCCAGCAGCCAAGATCGGGGAGGGTTTCCTGCCAATGAGCAGTTCTTC. Translated, it gives CASSQDRGGFPANEQFF. J is TRBJ2-1 and V is TRBV4-3, with 7 bases aligning to TRBD2. The CDR3 sequence is 17 residues long. CDR1 is LGHNA, CDR2 YSLEER, per germline. Losses at the gene ends were 0 bases for V and 6 bases for J; bases not matched to a gene: 11.